This T cell receptor beta chain was profiled in a study of blood T cell repertoires in COVID-19. Study in general: The United States, Italy and Spain supplied acute and convalescent COVID-19 samples. The analysed material was cDNA or gDNA that came from T cells, B-cell-depleted T cells, or PBMCs.

CDR3 length: 14 amino acids. Per germline, CDR1 MDHEN and CDR2 SYDVKM. V lost 3 bases and J 6 bases, leaving 14 bases between the germline ends. This clone was recorded only once. In the original processing: From reference gene primer amplification, estimates of nucleated cell counts were derived. Measured with immunoSEQ multiplex PCR; TCRdb has only the in-frame clones, and not every one. V and J calls and clone size are those listed in that table; D and trimming were worked out from the DNA. This table has around 190,000 clones, roughly 88% appearing once. The TCR was taken from a human donor in a cohort sampled during active COVID-19. Sequencing was performed on peripheral blood. The chain employs TRBV28 and TRBJ1-1; D call uncertain. CDR3 residues: CASSFRKRWAEAFF. The CDR3 bases are TGTGCCAGCAGTTTCCGTAAGCGATGGGCTGAAGCTTTCTTT.